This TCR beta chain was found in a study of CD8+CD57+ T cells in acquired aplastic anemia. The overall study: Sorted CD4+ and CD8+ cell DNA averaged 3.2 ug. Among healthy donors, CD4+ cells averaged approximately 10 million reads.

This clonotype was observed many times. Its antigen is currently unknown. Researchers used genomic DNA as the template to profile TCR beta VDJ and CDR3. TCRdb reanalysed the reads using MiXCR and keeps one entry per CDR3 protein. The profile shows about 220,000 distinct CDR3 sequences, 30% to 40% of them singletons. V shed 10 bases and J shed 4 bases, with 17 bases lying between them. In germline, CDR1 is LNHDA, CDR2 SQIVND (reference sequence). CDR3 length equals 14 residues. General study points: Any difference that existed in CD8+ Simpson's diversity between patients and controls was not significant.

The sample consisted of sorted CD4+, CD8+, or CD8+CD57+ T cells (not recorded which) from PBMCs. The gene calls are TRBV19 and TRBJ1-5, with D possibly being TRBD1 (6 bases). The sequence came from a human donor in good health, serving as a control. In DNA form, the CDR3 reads TGTGCCACCAGAGGGGGAGGCGGGAATCAGCCCCAGCATTTT. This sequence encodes CATRGGGGNQPQHF.